Listed below are T cell receptor beta chains from one sample, sequenced in a study of metastatic and nonmetastatic thyroid tumors. TCRdb re-analyzed the PCR reads using MiXCR. The sample shows 20,000 to 25,000 clones, 12% of them seen only once. The specimen was blood. These receptors all come from a male donor with papillary thyroid cancer or a benign thyroid nodule (not recorded which). Some clones in this sample may be carry-over from other donors' samples. The CDR3 runs from the conserved cysteine through the conserved F or W. Each record gives: J gene, V gene, D gene, clone size, CDR3 protein, CDR3 DNA. A D gene is named only where the DNA matches it firmly. Size is stated as once, few, many or a size class.

>TRBJ2-2|TRBV5-1|-|many
CASSSELRANTGELFF
TGCGCCAGCAGCTCTGAACTACGCGCGAACACCGGGGAGCTGTTTTTT
>TRBJ1-1|TRBV29-1|-|few
CSVPKLGARIEAFF
TGCAGCGTCCCGAAATTGGGGGCGCGGATCGAAGCTTTCTTT
>TRBJ2-7|TRBV29-1|TRBD1|many
CSVDMGQGAYEQYF
TGCAGCGTCGACATGGGACAGGGAGCCTACGAGCAGTACTTC
>TRBJ2-6|TRBV24-1|-|medium-sized
CATSAASSGANVLTF
TGTGCCACCAGTGCCGCGTCCTCTGGGGCCAACGTCCTGACTTTC
>TRBJ1-4|TRBV12-3/TRBV12-4|TRBD1|many
CASSIGTGDKLFF
TGTGCCAGCAGTATCGGGACAGGGGATAAACTGTTTTTT
>TRBJ2-5|TRBV5-1|-|many
CASTASGTIETQYF
TGCGCCAGCACCGCCTCCGGGACAATAGAGACCCAGTACTTC
>TRBJ2-3|TRBV27|TRBD2|few
CASSLAGVTDTQYF
TGTGCCAGCAGTTTGGCGGGGGTCACAGATACGCAGTATTTT
>TRBJ1-6|TRBV4-1|-|many
CASSQDRAGFYNSPLHF
TGCGCCAGCAGCCAAGACCGGGCAGGGTTCTATAATTCACCCCTCCACTTT
>TRBJ1-1|TRBV6-2/TRBV6-3|-|few
CASSYGGARTEAFF
TGTGCCAGCAGTTATGGCGGGGCGAGGACTGAAGCTTTCTTT
>TRBJ1-4|TRBV14|TRBD1|many
CASSQLQGAEGEKLFF
TGTGCCAGCAGCCAACTACAGGGGGCGGAGGGTGAAAAACTGTTTTTT